This T cell receptor (beta chain) is drawn from a study of CD8 T cells in ankylosing spondylitis. Each CDR3 protein gets one entry after TCRdb re-called the 5' RACE reads with MiXCR. The sample carries 300,000 to 400,000 distinct CDR3 sequences, 11% recorded once. This clonotype has at least ten counts. The CDR3 sequence is 11 residues long. V was shortened by 4 bases and J by 9 bases, with 9 bases between the two germline ends. J is TRBJ2-5 and V is TRBV12-3 or TRBV12-4; D ambiguous. Sequenced input: blood, either unsorted or a sorted T cell fraction (not recorded which). The sequence was collected from a female donor with ankylosing spondylitis or in good health (not recorded which). CDR3 sequence reads: CASSSATAQYF. The CDR3 nucleotides read TGTGCCAGCAGTTCGGCTACCGCCCAGTACTTC.